The clone carrying this TCR beta chain was counted a few times. The data stem from a study of blood T cell repertoires in COVID-19. The wider study: Nucleic acid was either cDNA or gDNA, and it came from T cells, B-cell-depleted T cells, or PBMCs.

Germline V gene lookup returns CDR1 SGHNT and CDR2 YYREEE (reference sequence). The CDR3 runs to 14 residues. Trimming took off 2 bases at V and 3 bases at J, with 11 bases between the two ends. Original data processing: Estimation of nucleated cell counts relied on the amplification of reference gene primers. Assay used: immunoSEQ multiplex PCR; TCRdb lists only in-frame clones, some missing. V, J and clone size are those of that table, while D and trimming were read from the DNA. Of some 150,000 clones in the sample, approximately 90% are singletons; the top ten hold around 0.91%. Specimen: peripheral blood. This receptor was obtained from a woman between 50 and 59 years old with acute or convalescent COVID-19. The J gene is TRBJ2-5, the V gene TRBV5-4; maybe TRBD2 (5 bases). CDR3 nucleotides: TGTGCCAGCAGCTTCTTCGGAGCGGAAGAGACCCAGTACTTC. Protein: CASSFFGAEETQYF.